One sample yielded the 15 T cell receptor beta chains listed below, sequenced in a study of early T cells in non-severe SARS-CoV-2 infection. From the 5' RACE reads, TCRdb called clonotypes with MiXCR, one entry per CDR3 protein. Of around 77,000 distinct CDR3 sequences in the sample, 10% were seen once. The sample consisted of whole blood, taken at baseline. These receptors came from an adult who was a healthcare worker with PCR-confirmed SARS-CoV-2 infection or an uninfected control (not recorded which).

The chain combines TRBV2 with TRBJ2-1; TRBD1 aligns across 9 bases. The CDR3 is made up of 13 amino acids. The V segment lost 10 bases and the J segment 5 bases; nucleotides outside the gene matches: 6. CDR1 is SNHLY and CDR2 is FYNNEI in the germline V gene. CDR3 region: CANRTGANNEQFF. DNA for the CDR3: TGTGCCAACCGGACAGGGGCAAACAATGAGCAGTTCTTC.

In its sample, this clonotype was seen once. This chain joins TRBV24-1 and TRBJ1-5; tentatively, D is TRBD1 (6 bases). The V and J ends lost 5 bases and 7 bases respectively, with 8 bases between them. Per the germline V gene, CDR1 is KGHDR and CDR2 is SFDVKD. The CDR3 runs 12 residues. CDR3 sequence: CATSAGAQPQHF. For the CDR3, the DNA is TGTGCCACCAGTGCAGGGGCACAGCCCCAGCATTTT.

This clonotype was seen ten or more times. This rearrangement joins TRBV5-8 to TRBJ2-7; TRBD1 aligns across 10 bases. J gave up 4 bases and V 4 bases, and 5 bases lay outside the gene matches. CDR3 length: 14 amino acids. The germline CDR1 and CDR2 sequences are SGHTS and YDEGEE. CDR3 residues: CASSLDRGRYEQYF. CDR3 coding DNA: TGTGCCAGCAGCCTCGACAGGGGGCGGTACGAGCAGTACTTC.

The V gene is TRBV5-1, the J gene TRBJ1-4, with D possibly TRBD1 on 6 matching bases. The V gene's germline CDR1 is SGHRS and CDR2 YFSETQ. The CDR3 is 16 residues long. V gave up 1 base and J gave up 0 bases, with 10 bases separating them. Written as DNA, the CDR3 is TGCGCCAGCAGCTTGAGACAGGCCACAACTAATGAAAAACTGTTTTTT. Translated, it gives CASSLRQATTNEKLFF.

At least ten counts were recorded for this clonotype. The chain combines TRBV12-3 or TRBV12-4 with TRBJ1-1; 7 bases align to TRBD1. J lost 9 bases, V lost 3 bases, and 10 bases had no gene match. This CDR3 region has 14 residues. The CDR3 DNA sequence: TGTGCCAGCAGTTTCAGACAGGGTGGGAGTCAAGCTTTCTTT. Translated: CASSFRQGGSQAFF.

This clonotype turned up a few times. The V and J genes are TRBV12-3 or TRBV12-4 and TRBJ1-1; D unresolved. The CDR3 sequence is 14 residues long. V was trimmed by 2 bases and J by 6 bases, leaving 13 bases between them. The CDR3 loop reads CASSLTEADPEAFF. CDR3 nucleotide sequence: TGTGCCAGCAGTTTAACGGAGGCGGACCCTGAAGCTTTCTTT.

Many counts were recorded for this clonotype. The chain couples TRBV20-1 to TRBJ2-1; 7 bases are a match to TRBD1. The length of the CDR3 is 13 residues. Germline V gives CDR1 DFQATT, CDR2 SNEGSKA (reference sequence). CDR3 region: CSLTGVAYNEQFF. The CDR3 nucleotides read TGCAGCCTTACAGGGGTCGCTTACAATGAGCAGTTCTTC.

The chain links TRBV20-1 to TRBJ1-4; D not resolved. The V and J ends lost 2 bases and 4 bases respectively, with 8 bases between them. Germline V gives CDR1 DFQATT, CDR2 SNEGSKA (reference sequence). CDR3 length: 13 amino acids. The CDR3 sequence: CSARHSDNEKLFF. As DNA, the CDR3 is TGCAGTGCTAGACACTCAGATAATGAAAAACTGTTTTTT.

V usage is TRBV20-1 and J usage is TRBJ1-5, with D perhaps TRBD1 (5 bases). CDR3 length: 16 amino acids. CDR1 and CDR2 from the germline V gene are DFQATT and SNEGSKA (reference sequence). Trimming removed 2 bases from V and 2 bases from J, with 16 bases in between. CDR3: CSARQQGGWGNQPQHF. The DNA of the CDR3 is TGCAGTGCTAGACAGCAGGGAGGATGGGGCAATCAGCCCCAGCATTTT.

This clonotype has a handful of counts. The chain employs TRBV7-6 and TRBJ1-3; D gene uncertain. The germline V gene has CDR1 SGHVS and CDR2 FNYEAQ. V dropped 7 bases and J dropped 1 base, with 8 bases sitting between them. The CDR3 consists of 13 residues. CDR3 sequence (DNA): TGTGCCAGCAACGCGGGGTCTGGAAACACCATATATTTT. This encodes CASNAGSGNTIYF.

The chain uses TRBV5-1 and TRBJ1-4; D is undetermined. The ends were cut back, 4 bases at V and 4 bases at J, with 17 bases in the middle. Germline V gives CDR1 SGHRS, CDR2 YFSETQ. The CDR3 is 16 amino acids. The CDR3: CASSPSDGPYNEKLFF. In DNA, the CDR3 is TGCGCCAGCAGCCCGAGCGACGGACCCTATAATGAAAAACTGTTTTTT.

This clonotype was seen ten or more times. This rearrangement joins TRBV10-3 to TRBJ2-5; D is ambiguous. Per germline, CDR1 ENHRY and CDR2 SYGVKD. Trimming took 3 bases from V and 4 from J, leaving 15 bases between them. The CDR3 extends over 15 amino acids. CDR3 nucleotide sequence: TGTGCCATCAGTGATTTAGAAAGTAATAGAGAGACCCAGTACTTC. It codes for CAISDLESNRETQYF.

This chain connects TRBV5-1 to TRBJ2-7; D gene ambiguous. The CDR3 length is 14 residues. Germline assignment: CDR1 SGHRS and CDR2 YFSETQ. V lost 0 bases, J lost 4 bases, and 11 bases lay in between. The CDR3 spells CASSLEQLAYEQYF. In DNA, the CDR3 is TGCGCCAGCAGCTTGGAACAGTTAGCATACGAGCAGTACTTC. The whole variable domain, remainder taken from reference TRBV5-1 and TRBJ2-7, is KAGVTQTPRYLIKTRGQQVTLSCSPISGHRSVSWYQQTPGQGLQFLFEYFSETQRNKGNFPGRFSGRQFSNSRSEMNVSTLELGDSALYLCASSLEQLAYEQYFGPGTRLTVT.

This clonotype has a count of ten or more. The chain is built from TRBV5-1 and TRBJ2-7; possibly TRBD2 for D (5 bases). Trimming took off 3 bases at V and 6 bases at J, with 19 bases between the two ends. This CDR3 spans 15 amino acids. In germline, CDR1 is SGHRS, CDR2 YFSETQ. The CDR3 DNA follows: TGCGCCAGCAGCTCCCCGGGGAGCCGTTCGGGCGAGCAGTACTTC. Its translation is CASSSPGSRSGEQYF.

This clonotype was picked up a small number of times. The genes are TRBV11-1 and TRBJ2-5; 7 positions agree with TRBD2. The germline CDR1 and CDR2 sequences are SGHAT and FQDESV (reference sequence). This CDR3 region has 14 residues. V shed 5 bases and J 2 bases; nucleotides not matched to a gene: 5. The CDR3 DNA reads TGTGCCAGCAGCCCGCCACTAGCGCAAGAGACCCAGTACTTC. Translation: CASSPPLAQETQYF.